The 27 T cell receptor beta chains below were found in one sample sequenced in a study of blood T cell repertoires in COVID-19. Profiled with immunoSEQ multiplex PCR; TCRdb holds only in-frame clones, not every one. The sample includes under 200,000 clones, approximately 86% seen only once; the top ten take about a sixth. Sequencing was performed on PBMCs or T cells enriched from blood (not recorded which). These receptor sequences come from a man aged 55-75 years who had recovered from COVID-19.

The chain links TRBV10-1 to TRBJ2-5; D may be TRBD1 (6 bases). There are 14 residues in the CDR3. Between the trimmed V and J ends, which lost 6 bases and 3 bases, there was a span of 14 bases. The germline gives CDR1 WNHNN, CDR2 SYGVQD (reference sequence). This CDR3 reads CASSGLQGKETQYF. The CDR3 DNA sequence: TGCGCCAGCAGCGGTTTACAGGGTAAAGAGACCCAGTACTTC.

This clone has only one observation. The rearrangement joins TRBV28 to TRBJ2-2; 7 bases match TRBD1. J lost 9 bases, V lost 3 bases, and 4 bases had no gene match. The CDR3 consists of 13 residues. Germline V gene sequence: CDR1 MDHEN, CDR2 SYDVKM. CDR3 in amino acids: CASSFMDRWELFF. CDR3 nucleotide sequence: TGTGCCAGCAGTTTCATGGACAGGTGGGAGCTGTTTTTT.

J is TRBJ2-7 and V is TRBV5-1; TRBD2 is a possible D gene (5 bases). The CDR3 length is 15 residues. Germline V gene sequence: CDR1 SGHRS, CDR2 YFSETQ. Trimming cost V 3 bases and J 4 bases, with 17 bases left between them. CDR3 region: CASSSQGGARYEQYF. The CDR3 region has the DNA TGCGCCAGCAGCTCGCAAGGAGGAGCACGGTACGAGCAGTACTTC.

The chain joins TRBV5-6 to TRBJ1-2; D might be TRBD1 (5 bases). The V end was cut by 2 bases, the J end by 4 bases, with 12 bases between. Germline V lookup: CDR1 SGHDT, CDR2 YYEEEE. The CDR3 sequence is 14 residues long. The CDR3 loop is CASSFQGLGYGYTF. CDR3 nucleotides: TGTGCCAGCAGCTTCCAGGGCCTTGGCTATGGCTACACCTTC.

This sequence joins TRBV14 and TRBJ2-3; 7 nucleotides agree with TRBD1. CDR3 length: 15 residues. The V gene end was trimmed by 2 bases and the J gene end by 9 bases; junction bases not matched to a gene: 11. Germline assignment: CDR1 SGHDN and CDR2 FVKESK. The CDR3 reads CASSQKRQGVSTQYF. In nucleotides, the CDR3 is TGTGCCAGCAGCCAAAAACGACAGGGAGTGAGCACGCAGTATTTT.

The rearrangement links TRBV28 to TRBJ1-1; D uncertain. The CDR3 has 12 amino acids. The ends were cut back, 8 bases at V and 5 bases at J, with 12 bases in the middle. Germline V lookup: CDR1 MDHEN, CDR2 SYDVKM. DNA of the CDR3: TGTGCCAGCTTGGGCGAGGGTACTGAAGCTTTCTTT. It specifies CASLGEGTEAFF. Full variable domain (missing parts from reference TRBV28 and TRBJ1-1): DVKVTQSSRYLVKRTGEKVFLECVQDMDHENMFWYRQDPGLGLRLIYFSYDVKMKEKGDIPEGYSVSREKKERFSLILESASTNQTSMYLCASLGEGTEAFFGQGTRLTVV.

The CDR3 DNA reads TGTGCCAGCAGTGAATCTAGTAATACGCAGTATTTT. As protein: CASSESSNTQYF. The V gene is TRBV25-1, the J gene TRBJ2-3; D not certain. Germline CDR1 reads MGHDK; CDR2 reads SYGVNS. CDR3 size: 12 residues. Trimming shortened V by 1 base and J by 7 bases, and 6 bases separated the two germline ends.

CDR3 bases: TGTGCCAGCAGCGCATATACAGGGGGCTCCTACAATGAGCAGTTCTTC. Protein product: CASSAYTGGSYNEQFF. This chain connects TRBV5-6 to TRBJ2-1, with 8 bases fitting TRBD1. Germline V CDR1 and CDR2: SGHDT, YYEEEE. Germline trimming cut 4 bases from V and 0 bases from J; bases unmatched to any gene: 6. CDR3 length equals 16 residues.

A remark on this clone: Other nucleotide sequences in the sample specify the same CDR3. CDR3 residues: CASSLQGDTEAFF. CDR3 nucleotides: TGTGCCAGCAGCTTACAGGGGGACACTGAAGCTTTCTTT. This chain uses TRBV7-2 with TRBJ1-1; 7 nucleotides match TRBD1. Germline values: CDR1 SGHTA, CDR2 FQGNSA. The V gene end was trimmed by 2 bases and the J gene end by 3 bases; junction bases not matched to a gene: 0. The CDR3 sequence is 13 residues long.

This clone was seen once. Mismatch with germline at one junction end may stem from a read error. The rearrangement uses TRBV5-5 and TRBJ2-2; 9 nucleotides agree with TRBD2. The germline CDR1 and CDR2 sequences are SGHKS and YYEKEE (reference sequence). This CDR3 has 18 residues. CDR3 nucleotide sequence: TGTGCCCGCAGCCTAACCTCCGCGGGGGGGCTCGGTATCGGGGAGCTGTTTTTT. Its protein is CARSLTSAGGLGIGELFF.

The rearrangement joins TRBV24-1 to TRBJ2-2, with TRBD2 matching over 14 bases. Looked up from germline, CDR1 is KGHDR and CDR2 is SFDVKD. Germline trimming cut 5 bases from V and 5 bases from J; bases unmatched to any gene: 3. The length of the CDR3 is 16 residues. CDR3 nucleotide sequence: TGTGCCACCAGTGGGACTAGCGGGAGGAGAACCGGGGAGCTGTTTTTT. Translating it yields CATSGTSGRRTGELFF.

The chain joins TRBV14 to TRBJ2-2; 10 bases fit TRBD1. This CDR3 spans 17 amino acids. V gave up 2 bases and J gave up 5 bases; unmatched junction bases: 8. The germline gives CDR1 SGHDN, CDR2 FVKESK. The CDR3 region has the DNA TGTGCCAGCAGCCAACGTCCCGGGACAGGGGTGACCGGGGAGCTGTTTTTT. Protein: CASSQRPGTGVTGELFF.

This rearrangement joins TRBV5-5 to TRBJ2-5, with D perhaps TRBD1 (6 bases). The CDR3 covers 14 residues. The germline gives CDR1 SGHKS, CDR2 YYEKEE (reference sequence). V lost 1 base to trimming and J lost 5 bases, with 12 bases between them. CDR3 in DNA: TGTGCCAGCAGCTTGCAACAGGGCAGGGAGACCCAGTACTTC. Translated, it gives CASSLQQGRETQYF.

The chain is built from TRBV5-1 and TRBJ2-2; the match to TRBD2 covers 7 bases. Trimming cost V 1 base and J 0 bases; bases outside gene matches: 3. CDR1 is SGHRS and CDR2 is YFSETQ in the germline V gene. The CDR3 spans 16 residues. The CDR3 protein is CASSLLADANTGELFF. The CDR3 DNA reads as TGCGCCAGCAGCTTGCTAGCGGATGCGAACACCGGGGAGCTGTTTTTT.

The chain is built from TRBV2 and TRBJ1-1, with 7 positions matching TRBD1. Trimming removed 4 bases from V and 6 bases from J; junction bases left unmatched: 8. The germline CDR1 and CDR2 sequences are SNHLY and FYNNEI. The CDR3 has 14 amino acids. CDR3 in amino acids: CASSGDRRVAEAFF. CDR3 in DNA: TGTGCCAGCAGTGGGGACAGACGAGTTGCTGAAGCTTTCTTT.

The CDR3 DNA reads as TGTGCCAGTAGTCCTCCACTTGGGGCAGGTCGAGGTGGCTACACCTTC. Its protein is CASSPPLGAGRGGYTF. This chain joins TRBV19 and TRBJ1-2, with a tentative D call TRBD1 (5 bases). The V gene's germline CDR1 is LNHDA and CDR2 SQIVND (reference sequence). The CDR3 runs 16 residues. The V and J ends lost 5 bases and 7 bases respectively, with 23 bases between them.

This clone is a singleton in its sample. The genes are TRBV19 and TRBJ2-1, with D perhaps matching TRBD1 (6 bases). This CDR3 comprises 14 residues. Germline V CDR1 and CDR2: LNHDA, SQIVND (reference sequence). V was clipped by 8 bases and J by 8 bases, with 19 bases between them. CDR3 region: CASSPGATGDEQFF. DNA of the CDR3: TGTGCCAGTTCGCCAGGGGCCACTGGCGATGAGCAGTTCTTC.

V usage is TRBV12-5 and J usage is TRBJ2-3; 11 bases fit TRBD2. Trimming removed 7 bases from V and 6 bases from J; junction bases left unmatched: 9. Germline V CDR1 and CDR2: LGHNT, FRNRAP. The CDR3 is 15 residues long. CDR3 coding DNA: TGTGCTAGTGCCCTCTTAGCGGGAGGGCGGGATACGCAGTATTTT. Protein: CASALLAGGRDTQYF.

The rearrangement links TRBV12-5 to TRBJ1-1; weak D call: TRBD1 (6 bases). The V gene lost 7 bases and the J gene lost 4 bases, with 19 bases spanning the gap. Germline CDR1 and CDR2: LGHNT and FRNRAP. The CDR3 is made up of 15 amino acids. CDR3 loop: CASARFRGAATEAFF. The CDR3 nucleotides are TGTGCTAGTGCCCGCTTCCGGGGGGCGGCCACTGAAGCTTTCTTT.

The chain couples TRBV11-3 to TRBJ2-7, with TRBD2 matching over 11 bases. Germline V gene data show CDR1 as SGHNT and CDR2 as YENEEA. J was trimmed by 1 base and V by 5 bases; bases with no gene match: 4. The CDR3 spans 15 residues. Written as DNA, the CDR3 is TGTGCCAGCAGCCCGGGACTAGCGGCGTCCTACGAGCAGTACTTC. Translation: CASSPGLAASYEQYF.

The V call is TRBV7-8, the J call TRBJ2-1; D possibly corresponds to TRBD2 (7 bases). This CDR3 is 19 amino acids long. The germline V and J ends were trimmed by 0 bases and 5 bases, with 23 bases remaining between them. Looked up from germline, CDR1 is SGHVS and CDR2 is FQNEAQ. The CDR3 spells CASSLAFAGATGAHNEQFF. CDR3 coding DNA: TGTGCCAGCAGCTTAGCGTTTGCGGGGGCAACTGGGGCCCACAATGAGCAGTTCTTC.

The chain recombines TRBV27 with TRBJ1-6, with 10 bases matching TRBD1. The germline gives CDR1 MNHEY, CDR2 SMNVEV (reference sequence). Trimming cost V 3 bases and J 7 bases; bases outside gene matches: 3. This CDR3 region has 15 residues. DNA for the CDR3: TGTGCCAGCAGTTTTCGACAGGGGGCCAATTCACCCCTCCACTTT. Its protein product is CASSFRQGANSPLHF.

The CDR3 bases are TGTGCCAGCAGTTACGAGGGCGCGAGCTCCTACGAGCAGTACTTC. It translates to CASSYEGASSYEQYF. This rearrangement joins TRBV6-5 to TRBJ2-7, with D possibly matching TRBD2 (5 bases). The germline gives CDR1 MNHEY, CDR2 SVGAGI. This CDR3 has 15 residues. V was pared by 2 bases and J by 0 bases, with 11 bases between.

This chain joins TRBV4-1 and TRBJ1-4, with D maybe TRBD1 (6 bases). With 5 bases removed from V and 0 bases from J, the gap between germline ends came to 13 bases. There are 16 residues in the CDR3. The germline CDR1 and CDR2 sequences are MGHRA and YSYEKL. The CDR3 bases are TGCGCCAGCAGCACGAGGACAGCAGCAACTAATGAAAAACTGTTTTTT. The encoded protein is CASSTRTAATNEKLFF.

This chain connects TRBV7-8 to TRBJ2-1; 11 bases match TRBD1. The CDR3 consists of 15 residues. The trim removed 5 bases at V and 3 bases at J, leaving 3 bases unmatched. Per germline, CDR1 SGHVS and CDR2 FQNEAQ. This CDR3 reads CASSRGTGGYNEQFF. CDR3 sequence (DNA): TGTGCCAGCAGCCGAGGGACAGGGGGCTACAATGAGCAGTTCTTC.

The CDR3 DNA reads as TGCGCCAGCAGCGCGGGGGACGGTAGCTATGGCTACACCTTC. This translates into CASSAGDGSYGYTF. The chain couples TRBV5-1 to TRBJ1-2, with a possible D match to TRBD1 (5 bases). Germline assignment: CDR1 SGHRS and CDR2 YFSETQ. V dropped 4 bases and J dropped 4 bases, with 14 bases sitting between them. The CDR3 has 14 residues.

This clone was recorded only once. Written as DNA, the CDR3 is TGTGCCAGCTCACCGTCCGGGACAGGGGTAAAAGGCTACACCTTC. It yields the protein CASSPSGTGVKGYTF. V usage is TRBV18 and J usage is TRBJ1-2; 10 nucleotides match TRBD1. The CDR3 has 15 residues. Trimming cost V 3 bases and J 8 bases; bases outside gene matches: 9. The germline V gene has CDR1 KGHSH and CDR2 LQKENI.